This T cell receptor beta chain emerged from a study of technical replicates of blood from several donors (dated by TCRdb to 2017 to 2019). For this clone: The antigen this receptor binds is unknown. No much larger clone exists at a distance of one base, and base qualities are not known.

The library was prepared using the immunoSEQ multiplex PCR assay. The clones in this table, taken by TCRdb from immuneACCESS, are in-frame only. Not every clone is retained; where verified, under half of the shortfall comes from an unresolved V gene, and the cause of the rest is unknown. The sample has approximately 70,000 clones on record, 90% to 95% of them singletons. Jointly, the top ten make up roughly 5% of the sample. V and J are truncated by 0 bases and 5 bases respectively, leaving an intervening sequence of 16 bases. Reading from cysteine to phenylalanine, the CDR3 counts 16 amino acids. This entry keeps only the CDR3 DNA: 48 bases, framed from base 1.

This TCR was recovered from a human donor in good health. Some clones in this sample may be carry-over from other donors' samples. Sequencing was done on a sample of PBMCs. Here the chain combines TRBV23-1 and TRBJ1-1, with the D gene not clear enough to name. TRBV23-1 is sorted into the ORF group, with uncertain function. CDR3 loop: CASSQSIWGGKTEAFF. The bases read TGCGCCAGCAGTCAATCGATTTGGGGAGGTAAGACTGAAGCTTTCTTT.